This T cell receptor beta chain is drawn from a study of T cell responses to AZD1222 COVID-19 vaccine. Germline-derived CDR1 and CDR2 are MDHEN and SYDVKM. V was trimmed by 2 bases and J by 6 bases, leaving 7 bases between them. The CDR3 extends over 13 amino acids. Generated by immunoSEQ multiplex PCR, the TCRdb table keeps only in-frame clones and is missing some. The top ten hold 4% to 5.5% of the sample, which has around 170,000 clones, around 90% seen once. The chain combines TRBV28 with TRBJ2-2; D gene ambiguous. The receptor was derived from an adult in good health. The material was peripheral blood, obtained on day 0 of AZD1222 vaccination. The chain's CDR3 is CASSLRSPGELFF. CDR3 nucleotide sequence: TGTGCCAGCAGTTTAAGATCCCCCGGGGAGCTGTTTTTT.